Shown below are 24 T cell receptor beta chains from a single sample sequenced in a study of T cell responses to AZD1222 COVID-19 vaccine (dated by TCRdb to 2020 to 2023). Receptors were amplified or captured by the immunoSEQ multiplex PCR assay. TCRdb stores this immuneACCESS table with in-frame sequences only. Part of the clones is absent; in the studies checked, under half of the shortfall reflects unresolved V genes, and no reason is known for the rest. This sample holds about 100,000 clones; roughly 91% were observed only once. The ten largest clones take up about 1.5% of the sample. The sample's time point label, decoded: baseline before first vaccination. This specimen was peripheral blood, taken on day 0 of AZD1222 vaccination. These receptors all stem from an adult in good health.

The V and J genes are TRBV18 and TRBJ2-5; 10 bases map to TRBD2. The CDR3 is made up of 15 amino acids. CDR1 KGHSH and CDR2 LQKENI come from the germline V gene. V shed 4 bases and J 3 bases; nucleotides not matched to a gene: 5. This CDR3 reads CASSRGLAGEETQYF. The CDR3 DNA reads TGTGCCAGCTCACGGGGTCTAGCGGGAGAAGAGACCCAGTACTTC. Drawing the rest from reference TRBV18 and TRBJ2-5, the complete variable domain is NAGVMQNPRHLVRRRGQEARLRCSPMKGHSHVYWYRQLPEEGLKFMVYLQKENIIDESGMPKERFSAEFPKEGPSILRIQQVVRGDSAAYFCASSRGLAGEETQYFGPGTRLLVL.

The chain combines TRBV19 with TRBJ1-5; 8 nucleotides match TRBD1. The germline V gene encodes CDR1 LNHDA and CDR2 SQIVND (reference sequence). The CDR3 covers 14 residues. J was trimmed by 3 bases and V by 7 bases; bases with no gene match: 5. In nucleotides, the CDR3 is TGTGCCAGTACACCGGGACAGGACAATCAGCCCCAGCATTTT. Protein product: CASTPGQDNQPQHF.

This clone came up once. The rearrangement uses TRBV6-1 and TRBJ2-1; 10 bases are shared with TRBD2. The CDR3 is 18 residues long. Germline CDR1 and CDR2: MNHNS and SASEGT. V was pared by 2 bases and J by 5 bases, with 12 bases of the junction left unmatched. The CDR3 here is CASSETPSLAGGNNEQFF. The CDR3 DNA follows: TGTGCCAGCAGTGAAACCCCCTCATTAGCGGGAGGTAACAATGAGCAGTTCTTC.

The chain recombines TRBV7-9 with TRBJ2-1; D is unresolved. Germline CDR1 reads SEHNR; CDR2 reads FQNEAQ (reference sequence). This CDR3 has 11 residues. Trimming stripped 2 bases from V and 7 bases from J, with 3 bases between. In DNA form, the CDR3 reads TGTGCCAGCAGCTTAAGTAATGAGCAGTTCTTC. Translated: CASSLSNEQFF.

The chain joins TRBV6-5 to TRBJ2-1; 8 bases are a match to TRBD1. Per the germline V gene, CDR1 is MNHEY and CDR2 is SVGAGI. V lost 10 bases, J lost 3 bases, and 5 bases stayed unmatched. The CDR3 runs 13 residues. DNA for the CDR3: TGTGCCACATGGACAGGGAACTACAATGAGCAGTTCTTC. The encoded protein is CATWTGNYNEQFF.

The V and J genes are TRBV14 and TRBJ1-1; no reliable D call. Germline V gene data show CDR1 as SGHDN and CDR2 as FVKESK. This CDR3 is 11 amino acids long. V was trimmed by 5 bases and J by 8 bases, leaving 9 bases between them. Written as DNA, the CDR3 is TGTGCCAGCAGCACTGGGAGGGAAGCTTTCTTT. This codes for CASSTGREAFF.

The rearrangement uses TRBV6-4 and TRBJ2-3; 8 bases are shared with TRBD2. J was trimmed by 5 bases and V by 0 bases; bases with no gene match: 7. CDR3 length: 16 residues. Per germline, CDR1 MRHNA and CDR2 SNTAGT. The CDR3 sequence is CASSDSSGSRGDTQYF. In DNA, the CDR3 is TGTGCCAGCAGTGACTCGAGCGGGAGTAGGGGAGATACGCAGTATTTT.

The gene calls are TRBV7-9 and TRBJ2-1; no clear D gene. The CDR3 extends over 12 amino acids. The germline V gene has CDR1 SEHNR and CDR2 FQNEAQ (reference sequence). The ends were cut back, 3 bases at V and 8 bases at J, with 8 bases in the middle. The CDR3 DNA is TGTGCCAGCAGCTTCGTGGTGGATGAGCAGTTCTTC. It translates to CASSFVVDEQFF. The whole variable domain, filled in from reference TRBV7-9 and TRBJ2-1, reads DTGVSQNPRHKITKRGQNVTFRCDPISEHNRLYWYRQTLGQGPEFLTYFQNEAQLEKSRLLSDRFSAERPKGSFSTLEIQRTEQGDSAMYLCASSFVVDEQFFGPGTRLTVL.

In this sample, this clone is medium-sized (0.01 to 0.1%). The gene calls are TRBV11-2 and TRBJ1-2; 8 nucleotides line up with TRBD1. Trimming took 3 bases from V and 7 from J; bases not matched to a gene: 10. This CDR3 contains 15 residues. In germline, CDR1 is SGHAT, CDR2 FQNNGV. CDR3 residues: CASSFPYRGVSGYTF. The CDR3 bases are TGTGCCAGCAGCTTCCCATACAGGGGGGTGAGTGGCTACACCTTC.

The V call is TRBV5-6, the J call TRBJ1-1; D gene ambiguous. With 0 bases removed from V and 5 bases from J, the gap between germline ends came to 11 bases. Germline CDR1 is SGHDT and CDR2 is YYEEEE. This CDR3 is built from 14 residues. CDR3 sequence reads: CASSLGLTGTEAFF. The CDR3 nucleotides read TGTGCCAGCAGCTTGGGCCTGACTGGGACTGAAGCTTTCTTT.

This clone was observed once. The chain links TRBV9 to TRBJ1-3; D not resolved. Between the trimmed V and J ends, which lost 0 bases and 0 bases, there was a span of 7 bases. Germline CDR1 is SGDLS and CDR2 is YYNGEE. CDR3 size: 15 residues. CDR3 amino acids: CASSVAPISGNTIYF. CDR3 nucleotide sequence: TGTGCCAGCAGCGTAGCACCGATCTCTGGAAACACCATATATTTT.

This chain joins TRBV2 and TRBJ2-1; D uncertain. Trimming left V 3 bases short and J 0 bases short, with 6 bases between. Germline V CDR1 and CDR2: SNHLY, FYNNEI. The CDR3 length is 14 residues. The CDR3 DNA reads TGTGCCAGCAGTGAGGAGAGCTCCTACAATGAGCAGTTCTTC. It translates to CASSEESSYNEQFF.

The V and J genes are TRBV28 and TRBJ1-2, with TRBD1 identical over 9 bases. V lost 6 bases and J lost 4; bases outside the gene matches: 12. Germline V gene data show CDR1 as MDHEN and CDR2 as SYDVKM. CDR3 length: 16 residues. The CDR3 here is CASRSTGGARIYGYTF. The CDR3 DNA reads TGTGCCAGCAGGTCAACAGGGGGCGCCAGGATCTATGGCTACACCTTC.

This clone was counted a few times. This sequence joins TRBV30 and TRBJ2-7, with 8 bases matching TRBD1. The CDR3 has 12 residues. Germline CDR1 is GTSNPN and CDR2 is SVGIG (reference sequence). The trim removed 8 bases at V and 6 bases at J, leaving 9 bases unmatched. CDR3 amino acids: CAVSGGSSEQYF. Here the CDR3 DNA reads TGTGCCGTATCAGGGGGCTCATCCGAGCAGTACTTC.

Concerning this clone: Mismatch with germline at one junction end may stem from a read error. V is TRBV19 and J is TRBJ2-7; the D is unclear. The CDR3 consists of 14 residues. CDR1 and CDR2 from the germline V gene are LNHDA and SQIVND (reference sequence). CDR3 protein: CASSLDEETYEQYF. In nucleotides, the CDR3 is TGTGCCAGTAGTTTAGACGAGGAGACCTACGAGCAGTACTTC.

V is TRBV7-3 and J is TRBJ2-1; D is ambiguous. Germline CDR1 and CDR2: SGHTA and FQGTGA. This CDR3 region has 15 residues. V was pared by 5 bases and J by 0 bases, with 11 bases between. The DNA of the CDR3 is TGTGCCAGCAGCCGTCAGGAGAGCTCCTACAATGAGCAGTTCTTC. Its translation: CASSRQESSYNEQFF.

The genes are TRBV29-1 and TRBJ1-5; 11 nucleotides match TRBD1. The trim removed 4 bases at V and 7 bases at J, leaving 12 bases unmatched. CDR1 and CDR2 from the germline V gene are SQVTM and ANQGSEA. This CDR3 has 16 amino acids. The CDR3: CSVVMRTGGAYQPQHF. CDR3 in DNA: TGCAGCGTTGTAATGCGGACAGGGGGCGCGTACCAGCCCCAGCATTTT.

The chain is built from TRBV6-6 and TRBJ1-2; 11 nucleotides line up with TRBD1. Germline V CDR1 and CDR2: MNHNY, SVGAGI (reference sequence). Trimming took 5 bases from V and 7 from J; bases not matched to a gene: 6. The CDR3 totals 14 residues. The CDR3 sequence is CASSNGDRGGGYTF. The CDR3 nucleotides are TGTGCCAGCAGTAACGGGGACAGGGGGGGTGGCTACACCTTC.

The chain links TRBV30 to TRBJ2-5; either TRBD1 or TRBD2 may supply D (5 bases each). This CDR3 comprises 11 residues. Germline CDR1 is GTSNPN and CDR2 is SVGIG (reference sequence). Trimming cost V 5 bases and J 8 bases, with 12 bases left between them. CDR3 residues: CAWGVGDTQYF. DNA for the CDR3: TGTGCCTGGGGGGTTGGGGACACCCAGTACTTC.

The V gene is TRBV29-1, the J gene TRBJ2-1, with 10 bases aligning to TRBD2. Germline V lookup: CDR1 SQVTM, CDR2 ANQGSEA. V trimming: 7 bases; J trimming: 8 bases; junction bases outside the gene matches: 14. The CDR3 spans 15 residues. The CDR3 nucleotides read TGCAGCGCCCCCCCAGCGGGAGGGCCTGGGGATGAGCAGTTCTTC. This codes for CSAPPAGGPGDEQFF.

The chain combines TRBV11-3 with TRBJ2-7, with D possibly TRBD2 on 5 matching bases. The CDR3 has 12 amino acids. CDR1 is SGHNT, CDR2 YENEEA, per germline. The V end lost 5 bases, the J end lost 7 bases, and 12 bases lay between the germline ends. Here the CDR3 DNA reads TGTGCCAGCAGCCTGGGTACGGGGGAGCAGTACTTC. Its protein is CASSLGTGEQYF.

The rearrangement links TRBV6-5 to TRBJ1-1; no reliable D call. Germline CDR1 is MNHEY and CDR2 is SVGAGI. V gave up 10 bases and J gave up 0 bases, with 12 bases separating them. The CDR3 totals 13 residues. CDR3 residues: CATCMGMNTEAFF. CDR3 bases: TGTGCCACCTGCATGGGAATGAACACTGAAGCTTTCTTT.

This clone was found once. This CDR3 reads CASSLVSPSSYNEQFF. The CDR3 coding sequence is TGTGCCAGCAGTTTAGTTAGTCCCAGCTCCTACAATGAGCAGTTCTTC. V usage is TRBV28 and J usage is TRBJ2-1; no reliable D call. V was cut by 2 bases and J by 0 bases, with 11 bases left in between. There are 16 residues in the CDR3. The germline CDR1 and CDR2 sequences are MDHEN and SYDVKM.

The chain has TRBV5-1 and TRBJ2-5, with 8 bases lining up with TRBD2. The CDR3 sequence is 15 residues long. Germline CDR1 SGHRS, CDR2 YFSETQ. V lost 4 bases, J lost 5 bases, and 10 bases stayed unmatched. The CDR3 sequence: CASSAKPGLEETQYF. The CDR3 DNA follows: TGCGCCAGCAGCGCTAAACCGGGACTAGAGGAGACCCAGTACTTC.